This entry lists 2 T cell receptor beta chains sequenced from one sample in a study of OX40 agonist ivuxolimab in advanced cancers. Clones were sequenced by immunoSEQ multiplex PCR, and TCRdb holds only the in-frame ones, with some missing. The profile covers roughly 100,000 clones, with around 90% appearing a single time and 7.4% taken by the ten largest. The specimen was CD4+ or CD8+ T cells sorted from blood, collected in a trial of the OX40 agonist ivuxolimab. The receptors were gathered from an adult with an advanced solid tumor such as melanoma, head and neck, liver or kidney cancer.

The chain carries TRBV11-3 and TRBJ2-7; D unclear. Trimming shortened V by 5 bases and J by 1 base, and 9 bases separated the two germline ends. The CDR3 has 13 residues. The germline CDR1 and CDR2 sequences are SGHNT and YENEEA. The DNA of the CDR3 is TGTGCCAGCAGCCCTACAGAATCCTACGAGCAGTACTTC. Translated: CASSPTESYEQYF.

This clone was counted a few times. This chain connects TRBV14 to TRBJ2-2; no clear D. V was pared by 0 bases and J by 6 bases, with 5 bases between. This CDR3 has 13 residues. Germline CDR1 is SGHDN and CDR2 is FVKESK. The CDR3 bases are TGTGCCAGCAGCCAAGATACGGCCGGGGAGCTGTTTTTT. It is translated as CASSQDTAGELFF.